The clone carrying this TCR beta chain was seen a handful of times. This sample is drawn from a study of T-cell reconstitution after alpha-beta-depleted transplantation in children. Unique molecular identifiers featured in how the TCRbeta library was prepared. TCRdb called the PCR reads again in MiXCR, with one record for every CDR3 protein. The data contain 600,000 to 700,000 distinct CDR3 sequences, approximately 16% of them singletons. The V gene lost 2 bases and the J gene lost 4 bases, with 9 bases spanning the gap. Germline V gives CDR1 LGHNA, CDR2 YSLEER. There are 13 residues in the CDR3. V usage is TRBV4-3 and J usage is TRBJ2-7; D call uncertain. This sequence was found in a human donor who donated a stem cell graft to a child with acute myeloid leukemia. The specimen comprised PBMCs from the stem cell graft donor, sampled from the stem cell graft. The CDR3 loop reads CASSQSLQYEQYF. DNA of the CDR3: TGCGCCAGCAGCCAAAGTCTCCAATACGAGCAGTACTTC.